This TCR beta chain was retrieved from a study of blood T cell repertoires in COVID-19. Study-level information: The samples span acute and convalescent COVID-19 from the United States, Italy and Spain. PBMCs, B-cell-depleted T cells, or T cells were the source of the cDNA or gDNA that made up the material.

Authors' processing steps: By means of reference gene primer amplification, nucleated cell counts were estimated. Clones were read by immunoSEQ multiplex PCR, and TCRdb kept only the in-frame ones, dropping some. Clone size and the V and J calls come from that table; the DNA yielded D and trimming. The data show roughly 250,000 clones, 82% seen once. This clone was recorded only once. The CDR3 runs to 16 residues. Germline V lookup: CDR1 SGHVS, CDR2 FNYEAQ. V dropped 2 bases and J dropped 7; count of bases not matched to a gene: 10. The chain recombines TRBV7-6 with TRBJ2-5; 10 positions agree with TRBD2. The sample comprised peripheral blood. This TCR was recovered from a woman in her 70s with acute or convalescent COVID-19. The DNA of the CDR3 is TGTGCCAGCAGCTTAATGATCGAGGCTAGCGGGGGGACCCAGTACTTC. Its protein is CASSLMIEASGGTQYF.